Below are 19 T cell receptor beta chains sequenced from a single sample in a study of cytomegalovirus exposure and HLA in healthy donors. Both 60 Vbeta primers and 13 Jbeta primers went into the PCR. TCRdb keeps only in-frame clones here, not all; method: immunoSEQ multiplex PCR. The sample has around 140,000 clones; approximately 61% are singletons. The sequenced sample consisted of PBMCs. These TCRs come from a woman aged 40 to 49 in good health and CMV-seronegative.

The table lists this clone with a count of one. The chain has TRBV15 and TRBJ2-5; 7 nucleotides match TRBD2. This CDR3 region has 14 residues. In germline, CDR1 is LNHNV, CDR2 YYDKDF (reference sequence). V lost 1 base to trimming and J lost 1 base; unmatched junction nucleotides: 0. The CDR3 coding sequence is TGTGCCACCAGCAGAGGACTAGCCCAAGAGACCCAGTACTTC. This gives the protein CATSRGLAQETQYF.

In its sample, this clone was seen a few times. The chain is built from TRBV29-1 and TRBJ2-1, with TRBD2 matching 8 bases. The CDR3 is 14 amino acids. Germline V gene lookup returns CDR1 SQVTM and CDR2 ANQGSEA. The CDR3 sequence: CSTKGGAGAGEQFF. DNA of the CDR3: TGCAGTACCAAAGGGGGAGCGGGGGCGGGGGAGCAGTTCTTC.

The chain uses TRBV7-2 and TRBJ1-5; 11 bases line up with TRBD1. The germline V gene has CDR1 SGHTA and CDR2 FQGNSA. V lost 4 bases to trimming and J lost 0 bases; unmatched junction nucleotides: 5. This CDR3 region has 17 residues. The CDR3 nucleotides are TGTGCCAGCAGCTGGACAGGGGGCTCAAATAGCAATCAGCCCCAGCATTTT. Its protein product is CASSWTGGSNSNQPQHF.

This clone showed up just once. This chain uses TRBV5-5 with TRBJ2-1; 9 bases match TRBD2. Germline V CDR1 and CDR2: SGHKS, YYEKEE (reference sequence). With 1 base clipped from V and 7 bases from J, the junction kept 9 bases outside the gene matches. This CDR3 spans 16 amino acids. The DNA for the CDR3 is TGTGCCAGCAGCTTGATGAGCGGGGGGAATCTAAATGAGCAGTTCTTC. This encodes CASSLMSGGNLNEQFF.

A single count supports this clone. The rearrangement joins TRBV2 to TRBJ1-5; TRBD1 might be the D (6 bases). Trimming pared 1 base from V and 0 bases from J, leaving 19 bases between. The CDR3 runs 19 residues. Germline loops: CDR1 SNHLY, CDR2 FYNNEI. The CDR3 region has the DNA TGTGCCAGCAGTGAAGGTAGAACAGGGATCCCCCTTAGCAATCAGCCCCAGCATTTT. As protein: CASSEGRTGIPLSNQPQHF.

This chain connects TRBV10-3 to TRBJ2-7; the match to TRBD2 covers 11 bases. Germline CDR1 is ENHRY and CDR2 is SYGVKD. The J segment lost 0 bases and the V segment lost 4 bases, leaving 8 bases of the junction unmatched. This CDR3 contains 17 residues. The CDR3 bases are TGTGCCATCAGTGGGGGAATAGCGGGGGGGCGCTCCTACGAGCAGTACTTC. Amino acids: CAISGGIAGGRSYEQYF.

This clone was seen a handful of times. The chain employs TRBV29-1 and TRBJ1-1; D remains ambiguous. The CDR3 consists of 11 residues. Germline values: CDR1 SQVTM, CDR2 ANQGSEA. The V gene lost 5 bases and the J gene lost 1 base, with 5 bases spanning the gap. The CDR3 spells CSVSGNTEAFF. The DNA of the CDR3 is TGCAGCGTTTCCGGGAACACTGAAGCTTTCTTT.

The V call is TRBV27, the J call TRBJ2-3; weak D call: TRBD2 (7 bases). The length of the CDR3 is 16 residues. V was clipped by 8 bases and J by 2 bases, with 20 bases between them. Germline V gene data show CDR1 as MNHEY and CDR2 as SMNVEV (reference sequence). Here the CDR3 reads CASGPGGGGSTDTQYF. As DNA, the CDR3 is TGTGCCAGCGGCCCCGGGGGCGGGGGATCCACAGATACGCAGTATTTT.

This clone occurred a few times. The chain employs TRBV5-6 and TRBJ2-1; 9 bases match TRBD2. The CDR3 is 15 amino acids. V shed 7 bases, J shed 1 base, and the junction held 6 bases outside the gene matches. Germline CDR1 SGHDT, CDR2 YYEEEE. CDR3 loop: CASGIAGDSYNEQFF. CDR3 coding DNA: TGTGCCAGCGGGATAGCGGGGGATTCCTACAATGAGCAGTTCTTC. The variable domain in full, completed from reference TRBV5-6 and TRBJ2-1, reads DAGVTQSPTHLIKTRGQQVTLRCSPKSGHDTVSWYQQALGQGPQFIFQYYEEEERQRGNFPDRFSGHQFPNYSSELNVNALLLGDSALYLCASGIAGDSYNEQFFGPGTRLTVL.

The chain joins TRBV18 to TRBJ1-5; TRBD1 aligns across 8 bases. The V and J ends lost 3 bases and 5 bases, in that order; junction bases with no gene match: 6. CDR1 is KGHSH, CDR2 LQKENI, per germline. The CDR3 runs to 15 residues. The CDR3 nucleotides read TGTGCCAGCTCACCCGAAGGCAGGGGGCATCAGCCCCAGCATTTT. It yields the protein CASSPEGRGHQPQHF.

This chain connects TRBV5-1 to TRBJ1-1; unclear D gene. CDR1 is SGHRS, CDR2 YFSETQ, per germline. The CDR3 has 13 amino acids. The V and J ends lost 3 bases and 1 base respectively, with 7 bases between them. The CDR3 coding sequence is TGCGCCAGCAGCTCTCGGTCGAACACTGAAGCTTTCTTT. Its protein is CASSSRSNTEAFF. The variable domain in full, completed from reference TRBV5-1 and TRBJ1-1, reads KAGVTQTPRYLIKTRGQQVTLSCSPISGHRSVSWYQQTPGQGLQFLFEYFSETQRNKGNFPGRFSGRQFSNSRSEMNVSTLELGDSALYLCASSSRSNTEAFFGQGTRLTVV.

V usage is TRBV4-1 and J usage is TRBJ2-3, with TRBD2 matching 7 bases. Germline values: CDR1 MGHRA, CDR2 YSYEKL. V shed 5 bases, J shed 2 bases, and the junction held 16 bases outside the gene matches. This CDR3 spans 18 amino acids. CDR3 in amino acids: CASSAQPTSRPVTDTQYF. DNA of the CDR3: TGCGCCAGCAGCGCCCAACCGACTAGCCGTCCCGTCACAGATACGCAGTATTTT.

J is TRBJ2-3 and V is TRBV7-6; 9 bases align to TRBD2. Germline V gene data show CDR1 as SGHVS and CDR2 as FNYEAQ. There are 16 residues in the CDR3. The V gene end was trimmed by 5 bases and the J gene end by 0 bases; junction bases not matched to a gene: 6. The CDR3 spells CASSRLAAGSTDTQYF. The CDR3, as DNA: TGTGCCAGCAGCCGACTAGCGGCGGGAAGCACAGATACGCAGTATTTT.

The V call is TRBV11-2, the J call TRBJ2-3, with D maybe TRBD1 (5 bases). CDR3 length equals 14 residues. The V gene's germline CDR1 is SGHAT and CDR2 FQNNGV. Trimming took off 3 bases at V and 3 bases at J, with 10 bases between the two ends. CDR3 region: CASSFRVDTDTQYF. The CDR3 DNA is TGTGCCAGCAGCTTCAGGGTAGATACAGATACGCAGTATTTT. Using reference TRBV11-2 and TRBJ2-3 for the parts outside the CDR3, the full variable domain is EAGVAQSPRYKIIEKRQSVAFWCNPISGHATLYWYQQILGQGPKLLIQFQNNGVVDDSQLPKDRFSAERLKGVDSTLKIQPAKLEDSAVYLCASSFRVDTDTQYFGPGTRLTVL.

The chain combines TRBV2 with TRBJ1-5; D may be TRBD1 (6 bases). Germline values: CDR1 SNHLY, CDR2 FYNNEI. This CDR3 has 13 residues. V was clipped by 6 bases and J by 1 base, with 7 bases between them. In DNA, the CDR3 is TGTGCCAGCAGAGGACAGAGCAATCAGCCCCAGCATTTT. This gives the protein CASRGQSNQPQHF.

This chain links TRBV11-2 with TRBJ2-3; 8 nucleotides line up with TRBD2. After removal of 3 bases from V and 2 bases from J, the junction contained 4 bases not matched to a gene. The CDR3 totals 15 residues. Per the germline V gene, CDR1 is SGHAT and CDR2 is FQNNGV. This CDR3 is CASSFSGGFTDTQYF. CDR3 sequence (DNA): TGTGCCAGCAGCTTTTCGGGGGGGTTCACAGATACGCAGTATTTT.

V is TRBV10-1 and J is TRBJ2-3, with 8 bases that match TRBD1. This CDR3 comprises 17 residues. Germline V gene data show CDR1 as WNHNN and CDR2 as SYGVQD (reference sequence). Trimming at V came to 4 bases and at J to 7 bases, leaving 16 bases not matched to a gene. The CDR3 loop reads CASSARNDRGLLNTQYF. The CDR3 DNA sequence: TGCGCCAGCAGTGCACGGAATGACAGGGGCCTACTCAATACGCAGTATTTT.

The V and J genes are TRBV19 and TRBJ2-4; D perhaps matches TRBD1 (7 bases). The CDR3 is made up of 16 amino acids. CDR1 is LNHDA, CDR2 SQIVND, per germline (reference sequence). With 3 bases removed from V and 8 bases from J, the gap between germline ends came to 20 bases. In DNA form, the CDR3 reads TGTGCCAGTAGTATTGGGCAGGGGGGCCCCTTTGACATTCAGTACTTC. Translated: CASSIGQGGPFDIQYF.

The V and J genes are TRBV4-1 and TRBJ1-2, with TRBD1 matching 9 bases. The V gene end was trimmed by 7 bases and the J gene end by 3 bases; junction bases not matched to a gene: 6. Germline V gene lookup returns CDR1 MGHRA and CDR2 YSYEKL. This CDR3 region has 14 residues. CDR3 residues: CASTYRGRDYGYTF. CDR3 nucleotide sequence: TGCGCCAGCACATACAGGGGGCGCGACTATGGCTACACCTTC.